This TCR beta chain emerged from a study of T-cell reconstitution after alpha-beta-depleted transplantation in children. General observations from the study: There were reportedly several hundred expanded graft clones from which alpha-beta T cells came about two months after transplant.

A word on this clonotype: What it binds is not known.

The library targeted TCRbeta and was prepared with unique molecular identifiers. TCRdb processed the PCR reads anew with MiXCR; each CDR3 protein has one entry. The table records about 830,000 distinct CDR3 sequences, around 15% of them present only once. The receptor comes from a male patient under 18 who had a stem cell transplant for acute lymphoblastic leukemia, so the T cells may come from the graft donor. The sequenced sample was PBMCs, mostly from graft donor cells, obtained 360 days after TCRalphabeta/CD19-depleted stem cell transplant.

CDR3 loop: CASSSVAGTYNEQFF. DNA of the CDR3: TGCGCCAGCAGTTCGGTAGCGGGAACCTACAATGAGCAGTTCTTC. The gene calls are TRBV4-1 and TRBJ2-1, with TRBD2 matching 8 bases. Germline CDR1 reads MGHRA; CDR2 reads YSYEKL. V lost 6 bases, J lost 2 bases, and 6 bases stayed unmatched. This CDR3 comprises 15 residues.